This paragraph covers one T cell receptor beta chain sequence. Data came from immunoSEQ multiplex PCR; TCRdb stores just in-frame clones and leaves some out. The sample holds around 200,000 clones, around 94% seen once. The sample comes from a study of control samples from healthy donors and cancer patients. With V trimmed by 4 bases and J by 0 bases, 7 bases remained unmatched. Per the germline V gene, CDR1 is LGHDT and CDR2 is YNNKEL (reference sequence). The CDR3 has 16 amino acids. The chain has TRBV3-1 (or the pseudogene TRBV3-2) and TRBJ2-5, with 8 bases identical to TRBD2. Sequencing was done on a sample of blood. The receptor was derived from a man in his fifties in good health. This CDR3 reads CASSPGAGVYQETQYF. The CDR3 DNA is TGTGCCAGCAGCCCGGGAGCGGGAGTGTACCAAGAGACCCAGTACTTC.